The clone carrying this TCR beta chain was picked up one time. The sample comes from a study of T cell changes during pregnancy in multiple sclerosis. Germline V gene sequence: CDR1 MNHEY, CDR2 SMNVEV (reference sequence). The CDR3 length is 15 residues. V lost 5 bases and J lost 6, with 16 bases in between. Profiling relied on immunoSEQ multiplex PCR, and the TCRdb table lists in-frame clones only, not all of them. Of about 87,000 clones detected, around 95% appear once; the ten largest clones hold about 1.3%. This specimen was peripheral blood, taken in the third trimester of pregnancy. This sequence was found in a female donor in good health, enrolled as a control in a pregnancy study. V gene TRBV27 combines with J gene TRBJ2-2, with D possibly being TRBD1 (5 bases). The CDR3, as DNA: TGTGCCAGCAGTCCCTTGTGGGGCGAAGCCGGGGAGCTGTTTTTT. This encodes CASSPLWGEAGELFF.